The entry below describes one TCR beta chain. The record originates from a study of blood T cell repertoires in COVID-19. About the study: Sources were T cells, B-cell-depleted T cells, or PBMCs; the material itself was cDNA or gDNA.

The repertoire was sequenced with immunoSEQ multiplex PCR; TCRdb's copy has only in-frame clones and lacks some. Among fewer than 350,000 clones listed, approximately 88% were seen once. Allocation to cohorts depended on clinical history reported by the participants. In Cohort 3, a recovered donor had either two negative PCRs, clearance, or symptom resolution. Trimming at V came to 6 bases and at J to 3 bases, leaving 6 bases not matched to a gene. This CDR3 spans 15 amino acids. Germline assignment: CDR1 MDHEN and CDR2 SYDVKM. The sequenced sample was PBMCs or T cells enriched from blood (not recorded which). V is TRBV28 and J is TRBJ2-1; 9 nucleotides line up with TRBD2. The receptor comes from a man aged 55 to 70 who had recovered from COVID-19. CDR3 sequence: CASSAPSGNYNEQFF. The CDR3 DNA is TGTGCCAGCAGCGCCCCTAGCGGGAACTACAATGAGCAGTTCTTC.